Listed here are 11 T cell receptor beta chains from one sample, sequenced in a study of cytomegalovirus exposure and HLA in healthy donors (dated by TCRdb to about 2017). Preparation of the library involved the immunoSEQ multiplex PCR assay. Here the immuneACCESS table is served through TCRdb, limited to in-frame sequences with V and J called. Missing clones are a known gap in these copies; in checked studies unresolved V genes cover under half, and the rest lacks a known reason. The sample yields approximately 160,000 clones; 91% were counted once. The leading ten clones occupy about 2.9% of the sample. Input material: PBMCs. The receptors come from a woman in her late teens or twenties in good health and CMV-seropositive.

The J gene is TRBJ1-1, the V gene TRBV7-9; 9 nucleotides align to TRBD1. Germline CDR1 is SEHNR and CDR2 is FQNEAQ (reference sequence). The CDR3 covers 13 residues. Trimming at V came to 6 bases and at J to 10 bases, leaving 9 bases not matched to a gene. The CDR3 DNA is TGTGCCAGCAGGGGAACAGGGGGCCCGGTAGCTTTCTTT. This sequence encodes CASRGTGGPVAFF.

The V and J genes are TRBV6-6 and TRBJ2-7, with 8 bases aligning to TRBD1. This CDR3 contains 16 residues. J was trimmed by 1 base and V by 0 bases; bases with no gene match: 5. From germline, CDR1 is MNHNY and CDR2 SVGAGI (reference sequence). The CDR3 is CASSYSGRGQSYEQYF. The CDR3, as DNA: TGTGCCAGCAGTTACTCGGGCAGGGGGCAATCCTACGAGCAGTACTTC.

The rearrangement uses TRBV5-1 and TRBJ2-7; 14 bases agree with TRBD2. CDR3 length: 19 amino acids. Trimming cost V 4 bases and J 2 bases; bases outside gene matches: 14. Germline assignment: CDR1 SGHRS and CDR2 YFSETQ. The CDR3 spells CASSRDKTSGRALPYEQYF. DNA of the CDR3: TGCGCCAGCAGCCGGGATAAGACTAGCGGGAGGGCCCTCCCCTACGAGCAGTACTTC.

This clone was detected only a few times. The chain uses TRBV11-2 and TRBJ2-7, with 7 bases that match TRBD2. V was pared by 1 base and J by 5 bases, with 11 bases of the junction left unmatched. CDR1 is SGHAT and CDR2 is FQNNGV in the germline V gene. The CDR3 length is 16 residues. Here the CDR3 reads CASSLASGGGMDEQYF. The CDR3 DNA is TGTGCCAGCAGCTTAGCAAGTGGGGGAGGGATGGACGAGCAGTACTTC.

The chain is built from TRBV6-6 and TRBJ2-7; possibly TRBD1 for D (5 bases). With 6 bases removed from V and 3 bases from J, the gap between germline ends came to 12 bases. Looked up from germline, CDR1 is MNHNY and CDR2 is SVGAGI (reference sequence). This CDR3 comprises 13 residues. The CDR3 is CASRRQLNYEQYF. The DNA for the CDR3 is TGTGCCAGCAGACGACAGTTAAACTACGAGCAGTACTTC.

V and J are TRBV19 and TRBJ1-6; the D is unclear. Germline-derived CDR1 and CDR2 are LNHDA and SQIVND (reference sequence). V was shortened by 5 bases and J by 7 bases, with 9 bases between the two germline ends. This CDR3 is built from 13 residues. The chain's CDR3 is CASSVSENSPLHF. The CDR3 nucleotides are TGTGCCAGTAGTGTGTCCGAGAATTCACCCCTCCACTTT.

The J gene is TRBJ1-5, the V gene TRBV12-5, with D tentatively TRBD1 (6 bases). Per germline, CDR1 LGHNT and CDR2 FRNRAP. The CDR3 has 16 amino acids. V dropped 5 bases and J dropped 0 bases, with 14 bases sitting between them. The DNA of the CDR3 is TGTGCTAGTGGTCCAACCACAGGGATTAGCAATCAGCCCCAGCATTTT. As protein: CASGPTTGISNQPQHF.

This chain uses TRBV19 with TRBJ2-7, with a tentative D call TRBD2 (5 bases). The CDR3 covers 13 residues. The ends were cut back, 5 bases at V and 2 bases at J, with 10 bases in the middle. The V gene's germline CDR1 is LNHDA and CDR2 SQIVND (reference sequence). CDR3 protein: CASSPPGAYEQYF. The CDR3 region has the DNA TGTGCCAGTAGTCCACCCGGGGCCTACGAGCAGTACTTC. Variable domain in full (rest from reference TRBV19 and TRBJ2-7): DGGITQSPKYLFRKEGQNVTLSCEQNLNHDAMYWYRQDPGQGLRLIYYSQIVNDFQKGDIAEGYSVSREKKESFPLTVTSAQKNPTAFYLCASSPPGAYEQYFGPGTRLTVT.

The chain couples TRBV6-1 to TRBJ2-1; 9 nucleotides match TRBD2. This CDR3 contains 13 residues. J lost 9 bases, V lost 7 bases, and 7 bases had no gene match. Germline CDR1 MNHNS, CDR2 SASEGT. The CDR3 nucleotides read TGTGCCAGCATCCTAGCGGGGTATGGTGAGCAGTTCTTC. Protein: CASILAGYGEQFF.

The chain combines TRBV30 with TRBJ2-6; D ambiguous. The V gene lost 2 bases and the J gene lost 3 bases, with 2 bases spanning the gap. The CDR3 spans 12 residues. The V gene's germline CDR1 is GTSNPN and CDR2 SVGIG (reference sequence). As DNA, the CDR3 is TGTGCCTGGAGTCTTGGGGCCAACGTCCTGACTTTC. Its translation is CAWSLGANVLTF.

This clone was observed a single time. The chain joins TRBV7-2 to TRBJ2-1; 9 bases map to TRBD2. Trimming cost V 3 bases and J 2 bases; bases outside gene matches: 5. The CDR3 consists of 16 residues. The V gene's germline CDR1 is SGHTA and CDR2 FQGNSA. CDR3: CASSFTSGLPYNEQFF. CDR3 coding DNA: TGTGCCAGCAGCTTCACTAGCGGGCTCCCCTACAATGAGCAGTTCTTC.